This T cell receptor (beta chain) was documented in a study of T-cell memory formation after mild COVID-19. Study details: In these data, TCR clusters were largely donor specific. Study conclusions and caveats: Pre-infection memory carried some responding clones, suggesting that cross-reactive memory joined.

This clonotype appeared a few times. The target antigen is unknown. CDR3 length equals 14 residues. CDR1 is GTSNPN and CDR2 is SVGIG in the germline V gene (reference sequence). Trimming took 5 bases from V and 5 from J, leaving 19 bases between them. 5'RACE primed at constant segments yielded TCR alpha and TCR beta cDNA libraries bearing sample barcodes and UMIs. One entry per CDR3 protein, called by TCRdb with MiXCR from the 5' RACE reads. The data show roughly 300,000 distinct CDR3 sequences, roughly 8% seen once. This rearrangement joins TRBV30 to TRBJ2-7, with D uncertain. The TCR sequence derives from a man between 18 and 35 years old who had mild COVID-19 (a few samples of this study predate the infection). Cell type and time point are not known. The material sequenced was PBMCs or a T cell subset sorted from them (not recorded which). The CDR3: CAWSTGLTLDEQYF. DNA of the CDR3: TGTGCCTGGTCGACCGGGCTTACTTTGGACGAGCAGTACTTC.